These 18 T cell receptor beta chains originate from one sample sequenced in a study of shared clonotypes between healthy human individuals. Here immunoSEQ multiplex PCR was the method, and the copy in TCRdb shows in-frame clones only, minus some. The sample includes over a million clones, 75% to 85% of them seen just once. The sample consisted of memory CD4+ T cells from PBMCs. The subset here: CD45RA-negative fraction. The origin of the receptors is a man between 18 and 29 years old in good health. Some clones in this sample may be carry-over from other donors' samples.

A note on this clone: Other nucleotide sequences in the sample specify the same CDR3. The chain joins TRBV10-3 to TRBJ1-3; D ambiguous. The CDR3 spans 13 residues. Deletions cut 3 bases from V and 0 bases from J, with 3 bases between. Germline V gene sequence: CDR1 ENHRY, CDR2 SYGVKD. CDR3 DNA: TGTGCCATCAGTGAAAACTCTGGAAACACCATATATTTT. Protein: CAISENSGNTIYF.

This clone was observed a single time. The chain recombines TRBV5-6 with TRBJ2-5; TRBD2 matches at 11 bases. Germline V lookup: CDR1 SGHDT, CDR2 YYEEEE. Trimming at V came to 5 bases and at J to 2 bases, leaving 8 bases not matched to a gene. This CDR3 spans 16 amino acids. This CDR3 is CASSRRWTSGQETQYF. The CDR3 DNA follows: TGTGCCAGCAGTCGCCGGTGGACTAGCGGGCAAGAGACCCAGTACTTC.

This sequence joins TRBV28 and TRBJ2-3, with 7 positions matching TRBD1. This CDR3 spans 18 amino acids. Germline V CDR1 and CDR2: MDHEN, SYDVKM. V trimming: 4 bases; J trimming: 0 bases; junction bases outside the gene matches: 13. Written as DNA, the CDR3 is TGTGCCAGCAGTTCCCCCGCACAGGGGCGAGCTAGCACAGATACGCAGTATTTT. Its translation: CASSSPAQGRASTDTQYF.

The chain couples TRBV28 to TRBJ1-5; no clear D gene. The V end was cut by 2 bases, the J end by 6 bases, with 5 bases between. This CDR3 is 12 amino acids long. Per germline, CDR1 MDHEN and CDR2 SYDVKM. The CDR3 sequence: CASSLGSQPQHF. For the CDR3, the DNA is TGTGCCAGCAGTTTAGGCTCTCAGCCCCAGCATTTT.

This clone was picked up many times. The V gene is TRBV7-8, the J gene TRBJ2-5, with TRBD1 matching 9 bases. The J call may be mistaken, given a closer DNA end match to TRBJ2-7. This CDR3 comprises 19 residues. The V gene's germline CDR1 is SGHVS and CDR2 FQNEAQ. The CDR3 region has the DNA TGTGCCAGCAGCTTAGGCCGACTCGCGAGCCGGGACAGGGTATACGAGCAGTACTTC. This sequence encodes CASSLGRLASRDRVYEQYF.

The chain combines TRBV6-5 with TRBJ1-1; unclear D gene. The V gene's germline CDR1 is MNHEY and CDR2 SVGAGI. The CDR3 extends over 12 amino acids. V was clipped by 5 bases and J by 11 bases, with 15 bases between them. CDR3 residues: CASSQPGGGAFF. DNA of the CDR3: TGTGCCAGCAGTCAGCCAGGCGGCGGGGCTTTCTTT.

V is TRBV6-4 and J is TRBJ2-3; 9 positions match TRBD2. Germline V CDR1 and CDR2: MRHNA, SNTAGT. V shed 8 bases and J 4 bases; nucleotides not matched to a gene: 16. There are 17 residues in the CDR3. The CDR3 loop is CASRPNGASGNADTQYF. CDR3 DNA: TGTGCCAGCCGACCTAATGGGGCTAGCGGGAATGCAGATACGCAGTATTTT.

The J gene is TRBJ2-1, the V gene TRBV18, with D possibly matching TRBD2 (5 bases). V lost 4 bases and J lost 8, with 12 bases in between. This CDR3 is 13 amino acids long. Looked up from germline, CDR1 is KGHSH and CDR2 is LQKENI. CDR3 in DNA: TGTGCCAGCTCACTGACAAGGGAGCATGAGCAGTTCTTC. Translation: CASSLTREHEQFF.

The chain is built from TRBV28 and TRBJ2-7; 8 bases fit TRBD2. Germline CDR1 and CDR2: MDHEN and SYDVKM. The CDR3 loop spans 15 amino acids. With 6 bases clipped from V and 2 bases from J, the junction kept 9 bases outside the gene matches. CDR3 sequence (DNA): TGTGCCAGCAGGCCGGGACTAGACCCCACCTACGAGCAGTACTTC. Amino acids: CASRPGLDPTYEQYF.

The chain combines TRBV7-9 with TRBJ2-7, with 9 bases identical to TRBD2. Germline V gene data show CDR1 as SEHNR and CDR2 as FQNEAQ (reference sequence). CDR3 length: 15 residues. With 4 bases clipped from V and 6 bases from J, the junction kept 10 bases outside the gene matches. The CDR3 reads CASSSPGLASGEQYF. The CDR3 nucleotides read TGTGCCAGCAGCTCTCCGGGACTAGCATCGGGCGAGCAGTACTTC.

The chain carries TRBV2 and TRBJ2-1; 10 bases agree with TRBD2. This CDR3 has 15 residues. Germline V gene data show CDR1 as SNHLY and CDR2 as FYNNEI. The V and J ends lost 6 bases and 7 bases, in that order; junction bases with no gene match: 9. The CDR3 nucleotides are TGTGCCAGCAGCCTGCTTGGGACTAGCGCGAATGAGCAGTTCTTC. As protein: CASSLLGTSANEQFF.

The chain recombines TRBV28 with TRBJ1-4; 7 nucleotides align to TRBD1. With 3 bases clipped from V and 3 bases from J, the junction kept 4 bases outside the gene matches. Germline values: CDR1 MDHEN, CDR2 SYDVKM. CDR3 length equals 15 residues. CDR3 residues: CASSFSGTANEKLFF. CDR3 sequence (DNA): TGTGCCAGCAGTTTCTCCGGGACAGCTAATGAAAAACTGTTTTTT.

V is TRBV27 and J is TRBJ2-7, with D possibly matching TRBD1 (5 bases). The germline gives CDR1 MNHEY, CDR2 SMNVEV (reference sequence). V lost 3 bases and J 2 bases, leaving 8 bases between the germline ends. The CDR3 length is 13 residues. The chain's CDR3 is CASSFGRAYEQYF. CDR3 DNA: TGTGCCAGCAGTTTTGGCAGGGCCTACGAGCAGTACTTC.

The gene calls are TRBV6-5 and TRBJ2-6; no firm D call. CDR1 MNHEY and CDR2 SVGAGI come from the germline V gene. Trimming left V 6 bases short and J 8 bases short, with 8 bases between. The CDR3 is 12 amino acids. CDR3 amino acids: CASRGNSNVLTF. DNA for the CDR3: TGTGCCAGCAGAGGGAACTCCAACGTCCTGACTTTC.

V is TRBV5-5 and J is TRBJ1-1, with D hard to call. CDR1 is SGHKS and CDR2 is YYEKEE in the germline V gene (reference sequence). Trimming took 2 bases from V and 0 from J, leaving 8 bases between them. The CDR3 has 14 residues. The CDR3 sequence is CASSFGSMNTEAFF. CDR3 nucleotide sequence: TGTGCCAGCAGCTTTGGTTCCATGAACACTGAAGCTTTCTTT.

The CDR3 loop is CAWSLTGWGYTF. DNA of the CDR3: TGTGCCTGGAGCTTGACAGGATGGGGCTACACCTTC. V gene TRBV30 combines with J gene TRBJ1-2; possible D gene TRBD1, 6 bases. V gave up 3 bases and J gave up 8 bases, with 13 bases separating them. The germline CDR1 and CDR2 sequences are GTSNPN and SVGIG (reference sequence). This CDR3 has 12 amino acids.

The CDR3 loop reads CASSPILAGGRDRDNEQFF. CDR3 coding DNA: TGTGCCAGCAGTCCTATTCTAGCGGGAGGGCGGGACAGGGACAATGAGCAGTTCTTC. The chain carries TRBV27 and TRBJ2-1, with 12 nucleotides matching TRBD2. The V gene end was trimmed by 5 bases and the J gene end by 5 bases; junction bases not matched to a gene: 16. The germline V gene encodes CDR1 MNHEY and CDR2 SMNVEV (reference sequence). This CDR3 comprises 19 residues.

The chain is built from TRBV11-3 and TRBJ2-1, with a weak D call TRBD1 (6 bases). CDR3 length: 15 residues. V lost 2 bases, J lost 5 bases, and 13 bases lay in between. CDR1 is SGHNT, CDR2 YENEEA, per germline. CDR3 coding DNA: TGTGCCAGCAGCTTAATGGGGGCCTGGGACAATGAGCAGTTCTTC. Translated, it gives CASSLMGAWDNEQFF.